What follows is one TCR beta chain and its context. Antigen unknown. This sample stems from a study of cytomegalovirus exposure and HLA in healthy donors. Study findings and constraints: A missense DCLRE1C variant was associated with V- and J-gene trimming of TCR beta chains in a later analysis, and an independent cohort replicated the association. Presence/absence analyses took donor sequencing depth as roughly uniform. Later analysis showed TCR association rates varying by HLA locus, highest for DRB1 and lowest for HLA-C. In a later analysis, HLA-associated beta chains showed higher expansion and lower generation probabilities than comparable chains.

The V gene's germline CDR1 is SGHTA and CDR2 FQGNSA. Trimming cost V 6 bases and J 4 bases, with 20 bases left between them. This CDR3 spans 16 amino acids. The primer mix had 60 Vbeta and 13 Jbeta primers. Only in-frame clones appear in the TCRdb table, and some are missing; sequencing was by immunoSEQ multiplex PCR. The table has 100,000 to 150,000 clones, about 73% seen once. The chain combines TRBV7-2 with TRBJ2-3, with D possibly TRBD2 on 6 matching bases. The sample taken for sequencing was PBMCs. The sequence came from a woman in her thirties or forties in good health and CMV-seronegative. CDR3 nucleotide sequence: TGTGCCAGCAGATATTCTAGCGACGGGAGCCCAGATACGCAGTATTTT. As protein: CASRYSSDGSPDTQYF. The whole variable domain, filled in from reference TRBV7-2 and TRBJ2-3, reads GAGVSQSPSNKVTEKGKDVELRCDPISGHTALYWYRQSLGQGLEFLIYFQGNSAPDKSGLPSDRFSAERTGGSVSTLTIQRTQQEDSAVYLCASRYSSDGSPDTQYFGPGTRLTVL.